This T cell receptor beta chain was retrieved from a study of beta chain features in type 1 diabetes. Study in general: Regarding age, gender and cell yields, patients proved similar to healthy donors. Study-wide results and caveats: A greater similarity of naive, central memory and Treg TCRB repertoires was seen among patients than among healthy donors. When Type 1 diabetes patients were examined, their TCRB CDR3s proved moderately but significantly shorter in all four CD4+ subsets.

The sample holds a few counts of this clone. Its specificity is unknown. V dropped 3 bases and J dropped 5; count of bases not matched to a gene: 10. The germline V gene encodes CDR1 SGHDN and CDR2 FVKESK. There are 15 residues in the CDR3. The authors reverse transcribed all of the isolated RNA, so sequencing captured expressed TCRB transcripts. Profiling relied on immunoSEQ multiplex PCR, and the TCRdb table lists in-frame clones only, not all of them. The table records a few hundred thousand clones, around 24% of them present only once. Sequencing was performed on naive CD4+ T cells from blood. The V and J genes are TRBV14 and TRBJ2-7; 7 nucleotides line up with TRBD1. The TCR comes from a woman younger than 45 with type 1 diabetes. CDR3 amino acids: CASSHTPGQLNEQYF. Here the CDR3 DNA reads TGTGCCAGCAGCCATACCCCGGGACAGCTTAACGAGCAGTACTTC.